This TCR beta chain was captured by sequencing in a study of blood T cell repertoires in COVID-19 (dated by TCRdb to the early 2020s). Looking at the study overall: The collaborator samples originated in the United States, Italy and Spain and spanned the acute and convalescent phases of COVID-19. The repertoires were released in a freely available public database intended as a resource for research on the immune response to SARS-CoV-2. The material from the prospective study consisted of cDNA or gDNA derived from T cells, B-cell-depleted T cells, or PBMCs. Nearly every sample came with metadata listing a de-identified subject ID, COVID-19 status, age in years and sex. The dataset comprised deeply sampled blood TCRbeta repertoires from subjects exposed to, actively infected with, or recovered from COVID-19. Samples came from the ongoing ImmuneRACE study (first 160 participants) plus 1,254 subjects from 6 global collaborators. Where available, HLA class I and class II types were obtained from metadata supplied by the sample provider rather than from assay-based typing. The paper's findings and limits, for the study overall: Clinical and demographic metadata were provided uncurated, with the amount varying by source and participant.

Reading from cysteine to phenylalanine, the CDR3 counts 15 amino acids. Just CDR3 DNA is preserved here, 45 bases in frame from base 1. The germline V gene sets CDR1 to SGHTS and CDR2 to YDEGEE. V trim: 3 bases; J trim: 0 bases; unmatched bases: 2. The immunoSEQ Assay, a bias-controlled multiplex PCR, was used to amplify TCRbeta CDR3 regions from genomic DNA. In the paper's pipeline: Within the assay, amplification of reference gene primers was used to estimate how many nucleated cells each sample contained. Sequence reads were collapsed and filtered to measure the absolute abundance of every unique TCRbeta CDR3 rearrangement. For each sample, productive Simpson clonality was calculated as the square root of Simpson's diversity index across productive rearrangements. Not all clones reach the TCRdb copy of this immuneACCESS table, which keeps in-frame sequences only. Checked studies attribute under half of the gap to unresolved V genes and leave the rest unexplained. From that table come the V and J calls and clone size; the DNA was used to work out D and trimming. The table for this sample lists more than 9,000 clones; roughly four fifths of them were counted only once. Together, the top ten hold 3% to 4.5% of the sample.

Collaborating institutions collected whole blood in K2EDTA tubes following their own protocols. Collaborator samples were shipped for TCRbeta analysis as frozen whole blood, isolated PBMCs, or DNA extracted from either sample type. For this clone: What antigen it recognizes has not been identified. No quality values exist for individual bases; no much larger clone is one base distant.

The specimen was peripheral blood. This clonotype originated in a woman aged 55-75 years with acute or convalescent COVID-19. The rearranged chain carries TRBV5-8 and TRBJ2-7; TRBD1 agrees with 11 junctional bases. The CDR3 corresponds to CASSSGTGGSYEQYF. The nucleotide sequence reads TGTGCCAGCAGCTCCGGGACAGGGGGCTCCTACGAGCAGTACTTC.